This is a list of T cell receptor beta chains from one sample in a study of blood T cell repertoires in COVID-19. The protocol was immunoSEQ multiplex PCR, while the TCRdb copy is restricted to in-frame clones and leaves out a portion. This repertoire shows roughly 240,000 clones, approximately 86% found once; its top ten account for about 1.7%. Sequenced input: peripheral blood. The origin of the receptors is a woman between 55 and 75 years old who had recovered from COVID-19. Each CDR3 is given with its conserved first and last residue. A D gene is named only where the DNA matches it firmly. A row's size may be missing; if present it is once, few, many or a size class.

cdr3_aa cdr3_nt v_call clone_size j_call d_call
CASSFGTGVSYEQYF TGCGCCAGCAGCTTCGGGACAGGGGTCTCCTACGAGCAGTACTTC TRBV5-1 . TRBJ2-7 TRBD1
CSARIVYEQYF TGCAGTGCCCGTATAGTCTACGAGCAGTACTTC TRBV20-1 . TRBJ2-7 .
CASSDQGETLYGYTF TGTGCCAGTAGTGACCAGGGGGAGACCCTCTATGGCTACACCTTC TRBV19 . TRBJ1-2 TRBD1
CSVEGTGLSYEQYF TGCAGCGTTGAGGGGACAGGGTTATCCTACGAGCAGTACTTC TRBV29-1 . TRBJ2-7 TRBD1
CASSTGLAGVNNEQFF TGCGCCAGCAGCACCGGACTAGCGGGGGTAAACAATGAGCAGTTCTTC TRBV4-1 . TRBJ2-1 TRBD2
CASSYSTRQGVQETQYF TGTGCCAGCAGTTACTCAACAAGACAGGGGGTACAAGAGACCCAGTACTTC TRBV6-2/TRBV6-3 once TRBJ2-5 TRBD1
CASTHRHGGEAFF TGTGCCAGCACCCATCGACACGGCGGGGAAGCTTTCTTT TRBV6-5 . TRBJ1-1 .
CASSLQVVRDTDTQYF TGTGCCAGCAGCCTACAGGTAGTAAGAGACACAGATACGCAGTATTTT TRBV11-2 . TRBJ2-3 .
CASSSPRGTNTEAFF TGTGCCAGCAGTTCCCCTAGGGGGACGAACACTGAAGCTTTCTTT TRBV28 . TRBJ1-1 .
CASSYTGTIEQYF TGTGCCAGCAGTTACACAGGGACAATCGAGCAGTACTTC TRBV6-6 few TRBJ2-7 .
CASSLGGGAGTGELFF TGTGCCAGCAGCTTAGGCGGGGGGGCAGGCACCGGGGAGCTGTTTTTT TRBV7-4 . TRBJ2-2 TRBD2
CASSPGQGGSNQPQHF TGTGCCAGCTCACCAGGACAGGGAGGCAGCAATCAGCCCCAGCATTTT TRBV18 . TRBJ1-5 TRBD1
CASSFQGGSYEQYF TGCGCCAGCAGCTTCCAGGGAGGGTCCTACGAGCAGTACTTC TRBV5-1 . TRBJ2-7 TRBD2
CASSGPGSQPQHF TGTGCCAGCAGCGGCCCAGGGTCTCAGCCCCAGCATTTT TRBV9 . TRBJ1-5 .
CASRPLYSLAGYTF TGTGCCAGCAGACCCCTTTATAGCCTCGCCGGCTACACCTTC TRBV3-1/TRBV3-2 . TRBJ1-2 .
CASSYYQANTGELFF TGTGCCAGCAGCTATTATCAGGCGAACACCGGGGAGCTGTTTTTT TRBV7-6 . TRBJ2-2 .
CASSRTSVSPLGNTQYF TGTGCCAGCAGCCGAACTAGCGTCAGCCCCCTCGGGAATACGCAGTATTTT TRBV6-6 . TRBJ2-3 TRBD2
CASSTGLAGGQDEQYF TGTGCCAGTAGCACGGGACTAGCGGGGGGGCAGGACGAGCAGTACTTC TRBV19 . TRBJ2-7 TRBD2